This T cell receptor (beta chain) was sequenced in a study of shared clonotypes between healthy human individuals. Study information: Donors were a couple of women and three men aged 18 to 49.

Whole-study findings and limits: Limitation of the genetic and exposure-history diversity represented came from the few donors. Generally, estimated richness proved larger in naive subsets than it did in memory subsets.

CDR1 SGHVS and CDR2 FQNEAQ come from the germline V gene. This CDR3 comprises 14 residues. Trimming took 4 bases from V and 4 from J, leaving 13 bases between them. The method was immunoSEQ multiplex PCR; TCRdb's version includes in-frame clones alone and lacks a portion of them. This table has about 1 million clones, under 80% appearing once. Of note for this clone: Antigen unknown.

Sample: memory CD4+ T cells sorted from blood. This sample's subset: CD45RA-negative fraction. This TCR was sampled from a man between 18 and 35 years old in good health. The chain employs TRBV7-8 and TRBJ1-2; D ambiguous. Here the CDR3 DNA reads TGTGCCAGCAGCTCCGAAGGGTTTGTCTATGGCTACACCTTC. Translated: CASSSEGFVYGYTF.